These 10 T cell receptor beta chains originate from one sample sequenced in a study of blood T cell repertoires in COVID-19. The repertoire was sequenced with immunoSEQ multiplex PCR; TCRdb's copy has only in-frame clones and lacks some. The sample records 250,000 to 400,000 clones, 85% being singletons. The sequenced sample consisted of PBMCs or T cells enriched from blood (not recorded which). The receptors come from a woman aged 25-40 years who had been exposed to COVID-19.

The rearrangement uses TRBV4-2 and TRBJ2-5; D uncertain. CDR3 size: 15 residues. The V end was cut by 0 bases, the J end by 5 bases, with 13 bases between. Germline V CDR1 and CDR2: LGHNA, YNFKEQ. The CDR3 loop reads CASSQEPTVQETQYF. The CDR3 region has the DNA TGTGCCAGCAGCCAAGAACCCACAGTCCAGGAGACCCAGTACTTC.

The CDR3 nucleotides are TGTGCCAGCAGCCCGGGACAGGGGGTCACCGGGGAGCTGTTTTTT. It yields the protein CASSPGQGVTGELFF. This chain connects TRBV28 to TRBJ2-2, with 11 bases matching TRBD1. Per the germline V gene, CDR1 is MDHEN and CDR2 is SYDVKM. The CDR3 has 15 residues. Trimming at V came to 6 bases and at J to 4 bases, leaving 4 bases not matched to a gene.

The chain has TRBV2 and TRBJ1-6, with D tentatively TRBD1 (6 bases). This CDR3 has 16 amino acids. The V end was cut by 6 bases, the J end by 0 bases, with 12 bases between. The germline V gene has CDR1 SNHLY and CDR2 FYNNEI. Here the CDR3 DNA reads TGTGCCAGCAGAAGGGACACGAGCTCCTATAATTCACCCCTCCACTTT. Protein product: CASRRDTSSYNSPLHF.

This clone has only a few counts. The chain combines TRBV5-1 with TRBJ2-5; tentative D call: TRBD1 (6 bases). Germline V lookup: CDR1 SGHRS, CDR2 YFSETQ. The CDR3 length is 14 residues. The ends were cut back, 0 bases at V and 1 base at J, with 7 bases in the middle. The CDR3 loop is CASSLVDSQETQYF. The CDR3 region has the DNA TGCGCCAGCAGCTTGGTGGACAGCCAAGAGACCCAGTACTTC.

The chain recombines TRBV5-4 with TRBJ1-1; D uncertain. V lost 4 bases to trimming and J lost 1 base, with 8 bases between them. CDR3 length: 13 residues. Germline CDR1 reads SGHNT; CDR2 reads YYREEE (reference sequence). The CDR3 nucleotides read TGTGCCAGCAGCCCCGCGGCGAACACTGAAGCTTTCTTT. This gives the protein CASSPAANTEAFF.

This chain uses TRBV6-4 with TRBJ1-2; perhaps TRBD1 as D (5 bases). Germline CDR1 and CDR2: MRHNA and SNTAGT. V was cut by 3 bases and J by 8 bases, with 16 bases left in between. The CDR3 is made up of 14 amino acids. The CDR3 is CASSEAQGTYGYTF. CDR3 DNA: TGTGCCAGCAGTGAGGCCCAGGGAACTTACGGCTACACCTTC.

This clone was counted only a few times. The CDR3 reads CAWSNSQGGSPLHF. The CDR3 DNA reads TGTGCCTGGAGCAATTCGCAGGGTGGTTCACCCCTCCACTTT. The chain carries TRBV30 and TRBJ1-6; a weak D match, TRBD1 (5 bases). The CDR3 contains 14 residues. V was pared by 3 bases and J by 9 bases, with 15 bases between. Germline CDR1 GTSNPN, CDR2 SVGIG (reference sequence).

V usage is TRBV2 and J usage is TRBJ1-6; 7 bases map to TRBD1. The CDR3 has 15 residues. V shed 7 bases, J shed 8 bases, and the junction held 11 bases outside the gene matches. CDR1 is SNHLY and CDR2 is FYNNEI in the germline V gene. The CDR3 reads CASTDQGGLYSPLHF. The CDR3 bases are TGTGCCAGCACTGATCAAGGGGGCTTATATTCACCCCTCCACTTT. The variable domain in full, with the rest retrieved from reference TRBV2 and TRBJ1-6, is EPEVTQTPSHQVTQMGQEVILRCVPISNHLYFYWYRQILGQKVEFLVSFYNNEISEKSEIFDDQFSVERPDGSNFTLKIRSTKLEDSAMYFCASTDQGGLYSPLHFGNGTRLTVT.

The V call is TRBV6-5, the J call TRBJ1-2, with 11 bases aligning to TRBD1. The germline V gene has CDR1 MNHEY and CDR2 SVGAGI. V gave up 0 bases and J gave up 7 bases; unmatched junction bases: 1. There are 14 residues in the CDR3. This CDR3 reads CASSYSGTGGGYTF. Here the CDR3 DNA reads TGTGCCAGCAGTTACTCGGGGACAGGGGGTGGCTACACCTTC.

V and J are TRBV4-3 and TRBJ2-7; TRBD1 is a possible D gene (5 bases). CDR3 length equals 15 residues. The V gene's germline CDR1 is LGHNA and CDR2 YSLEER. Between the trimmed V and J ends, which lost 0 bases and 3 bases, there was a span of 12 bases. CDR3 DNA sequence: TGCGCCAGCAGCCAAGAAATGGGGCGTTTCTACGAGCAGTACTTC. Amino acids: CASSQEMGRFYEQYF.